Given below is one T cell receptor beta chain in context. This entry comes from a study of OX40 agonist ivuxolimab in advanced cancers. About the study: Three patients got partial responses; one had hepatocellular carcinoma and two had cutaneous melanoma.

Data came from immunoSEQ multiplex PCR; TCRdb stores just in-frame clones and leaves some out. The data contain just over 40,000 clones, 88% of them singletons. Germline assignment: CDR1 SEHNR and CDR2 FQNEAQ (reference sequence). This CDR3 is built from 14 residues. The ends lost 7 bases at V and 3 bases at J; junction bases unmatched: 3. The TCR sequence derives from an adult with an advanced solid tumor such as melanoma, head and neck, liver or kidney cancer. The sample consisted of CD4+ or CD8+ T cells sorted from blood, taken in a trial of the OX40 agonist ivuxolimab. V usage is TRBV7-9 and J usage is TRBJ2-1, with 10 bases aligning to TRBD2. DNA for the CDR3: TGTGCCAGCACCTCTAGCGGGGGCTACAATGAGCAGTTCTTC. Translation gives CASTSSGGYNEQFF.